This TCR beta chain was identified in a study of T cell responses to AZD1222 COVID-19 vaccine. Overall study findings and caveats: Without day 14 samples, only post-peak T cell repertoires were studied.

A word on this clone: Antigen: not known.

Only in-frame clones appear in the TCRdb table, and some are missing; sequencing was by immunoSEQ multiplex PCR. The sample consists of roughly 170,000 clones, around 94% of them appearing once. Material: peripheral blood, obtained 28 days after the second AZD1222 dose. The clonotype comes from an adult who received the AZD1222 COVID-19 vaccine.

CDR3 DNA sequence: TGTGCCAGCAGCCACAGGCAAGCGGCCAAAAACATTCAGTACTTC. The encoded protein is CASSHRQAAKNIQYF. This chain links TRBV28 with TRBJ2-4; a possible D gene is TRBD1 (5 bases). Germline CDR1 MDHEN, CDR2 SYDVKM. The V and J ends lost 6 bases and 1 base respectively, with 13 bases between them. There are 15 residues in the CDR3.